This TCR beta chain was sequenced during a study of T cell repertoires in cytomegalovirus infection. Study-level background: CMV epitopes used comprised recently identified HLA-C-restricted ones and well-studied HLA-B-restricted ones. Signatures in public TCR beta sequences pointed to both CMV infection and matching HLA type.

This clonotype was counted only a few times. Its matching antigen is unknown. The length of the CDR3 is 14 residues. Trimming took off 3 bases at V and 1 base at J, with 6 bases between the two ends. The germline CDR1 and CDR2 sequences are MNHEY and SVGEGT. TCRdb ran MiXCR on the reads and lists one entry per CDR3 protein. Here the sample spans 310,000 or so distinct CDR3 sequences, roughly 25% being singletons. The receptor was isolated from a human donor in good health (CMV status not recorded). Some clones in this sample may be carry-over from other donors' samples. V is TRBV6-2 or TRBV6-3 and J is TRBJ2-2; D is ambiguous. The sequenced sample was cultured PBMCs, obtained from culture after CMV antigen stimulation. The CDR3 reads CASSYTVNTGELFF. The CDR3 bases are TGTGCCAGCAGTTATACGGTGAACACCGGGGAGCTGTTTTTT.